These 5 T cell receptor beta chains originate from one sample sequenced in a study of CD8+CD57+ T cells in acquired aplastic anemia. Sequencing was done on patients that had shown CD8+CD57+ cell expansion by flow cytometry. TCR beta VDJ and CDR3 profiling used genomic DNA as template. Each CDR3 protein is one row after TCRdb ran MiXCR on the reads. The top ten hold about 8.3% of the sample, which has roughly 260,000 distinct CDR3 sequences, approximately 45% seen once. Sequences were obtained from sorted CD4+, CD8+, or CD8+CD57+ T cells (not recorded which) from PBMCs. These receptors were taken from a human donor with aplastic anemia.

Points on this clonotype: Being one base from a much bigger clone, this may be a read error. The chain links TRBV19 to TRBJ2-1; D gene uncertain. Per the germline V gene, CDR1 is LNHDA and CDR2 is SQIVND (reference sequence). The V end was cut by 8 bases, the J end by 1 base, with 12 bases between. CDR3 length equals 14 residues. CDR3 nucleotides: TGTGCCAGTCCCGAATCCAATTCCTACAATGAGCAGTTCTTC. This codes for CASPESNSYNEQFF.

This clonotype was seen once. V gene TRBV20-1 combines with J gene TRBJ1-5; D unresolved. In germline, CDR1 is DFQATT, CDR2 SNEGSKA (reference sequence). The length of the CDR3 is 13 residues. Trimming took 3 bases from V and 4 from J, leaving 10 bases between them. CDR3 DNA: TGCAGTGCTAGTCAAGGGCCTAATCAGCCCCAGCATTTT. Translated, it gives CSASQGPNQPQHF.

This clonotype was seen ten or more times. V is TRBV2 and J is TRBJ1-2, with D unresolved. The CDR3 spans 11 residues. From germline, CDR1 is SNHLY and CDR2 FYNNEI. The V gene lost 8 bases and the J gene lost 6 bases, with 10 bases spanning the gap. Here the CDR3 DNA reads TGTGCCAGCCAAACTACAGATGGCTACACCTTC. Residues: CASQTTDGYTF.

This clonotype was counted at least ten times. The chain couples TRBV12-3 or TRBV12-4 to TRBJ2-7, with 7 bases lining up with TRBD1. The CDR3 contains 15 residues. Trimming cost V 5 bases and J 2 bases; bases outside gene matches: 9. CDR3: CASSQALGTAYEQYF. The CDR3 nucleotides read TGTGCCAGCAGTCAGGCTTTAGGGACAGCCTACGAGCAGTACTTC.

This chain connects TRBV19 to TRBJ1-2, with D unresolved. V was trimmed by 1 base and J by 7 bases, leaving 13 bases between them. CDR1 is LNHDA, CDR2 SQIVND, per germline (reference sequence). The CDR3 is 14 amino acids. For the CDR3, the DNA is TGTGCCAGTAGTATAGGGGAAGGGCGAAGTGGCTACACCTTC. Protein sequence: CASSIGEGRSGYTF.